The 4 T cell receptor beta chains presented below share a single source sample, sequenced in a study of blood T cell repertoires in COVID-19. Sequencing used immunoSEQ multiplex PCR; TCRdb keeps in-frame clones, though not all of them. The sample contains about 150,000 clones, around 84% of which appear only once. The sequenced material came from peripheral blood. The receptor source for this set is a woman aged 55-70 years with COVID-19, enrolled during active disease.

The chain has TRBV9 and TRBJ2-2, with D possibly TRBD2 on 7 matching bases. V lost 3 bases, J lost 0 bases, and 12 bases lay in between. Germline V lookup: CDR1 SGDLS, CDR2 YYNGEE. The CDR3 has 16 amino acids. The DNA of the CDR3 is TGTGCCAGCAGCGCGGGGGGCAGTGCGAACACCGGGGAGCTGTTTTTT. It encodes CASSAGGSANTGELFF.

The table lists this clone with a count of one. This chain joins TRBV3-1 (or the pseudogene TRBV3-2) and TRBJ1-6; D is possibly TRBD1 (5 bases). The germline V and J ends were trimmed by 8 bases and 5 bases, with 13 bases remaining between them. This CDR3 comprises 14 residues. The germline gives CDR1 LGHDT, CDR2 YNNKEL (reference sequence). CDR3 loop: CASGDRQDNSPLHF. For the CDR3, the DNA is TGTGCCAGCGGCGACAGACAAGATAATTCACCCCTCCACTTT.

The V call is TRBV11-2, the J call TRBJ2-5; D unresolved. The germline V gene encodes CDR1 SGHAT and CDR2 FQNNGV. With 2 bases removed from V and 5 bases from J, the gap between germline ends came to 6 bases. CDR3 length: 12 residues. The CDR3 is CASSLNSETQYF. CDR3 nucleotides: TGTGCCAGCAGCTTAAACTCGGAGACCCAGTACTTC.

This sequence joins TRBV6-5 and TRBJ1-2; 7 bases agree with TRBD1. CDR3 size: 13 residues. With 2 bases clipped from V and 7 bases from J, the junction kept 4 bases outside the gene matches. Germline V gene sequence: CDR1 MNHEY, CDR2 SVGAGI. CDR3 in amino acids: CASSYRGRAGYTF. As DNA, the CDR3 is TGTGCCAGCAGTTACAGGGGGCGGGCTGGCTACACCTTC.